This TCR beta chain originates from a study of cytomegalovirus exposure and HLA in healthy donors. Findings of the study overall: Altogether, 160 or so TCR beta chains were recorded as cytomegalovirus-associated. Earlier analysis looked at TCR beta V segments, and most were productive about 90% or about 30% of the time.

Points on this clone: Its antigen is undetermined.

Use of 60 Vbeta and 13 Jbeta primers characterized the PCR. This table comes from immunoSEQ multiplex PCR, and its TCRdb copy is limited to in-frame clones, with some not included. This table holds 150,000 to 200,000 clones, around 86% found once. The specimen sequenced was PBMCs. The TCR was taken from a male donor in good health and CMV-seronegative.

CDR3: CASTPGQGAYNEQFF. The CDR3 DNA reads TGCGCCAGCACCCCAGGACAGGGCGCCTACAATGAGCAGTTCTTC. J is TRBJ2-1 and V is TRBV5-1, with TRBD1 identical over 8 bases. CDR3 length: 15 residues. CDR1 is SGHRS, CDR2 YFSETQ, per germline. V shed 6 bases and J 2 bases; nucleotides not matched to a gene: 7.